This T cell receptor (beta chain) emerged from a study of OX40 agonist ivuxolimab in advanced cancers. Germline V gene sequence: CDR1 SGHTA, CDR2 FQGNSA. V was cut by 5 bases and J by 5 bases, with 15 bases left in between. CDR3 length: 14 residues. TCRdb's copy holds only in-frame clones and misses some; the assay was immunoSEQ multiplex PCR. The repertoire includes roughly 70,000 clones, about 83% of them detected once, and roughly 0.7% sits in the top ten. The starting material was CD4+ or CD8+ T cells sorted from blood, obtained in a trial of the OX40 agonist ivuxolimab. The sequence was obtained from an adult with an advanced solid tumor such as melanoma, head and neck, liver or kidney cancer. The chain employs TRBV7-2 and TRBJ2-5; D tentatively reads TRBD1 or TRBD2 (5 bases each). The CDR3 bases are TGTGCCAGCAGCGGGATGGGGGTTTTGGAGACCCAGTACTTC. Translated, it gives CASSGMGVLETQYF.